This T cell receptor beta chain was sequenced during a study of T cell repertoires in cytomegalovirus infection. Background on the study: In public TCR beta signatures, there were indications of both CMV infection and matching HLA type. Regarding the study as a whole: Summed public TCR beta family frequency identified CMV carriers bearing the relevant HLA. Ex vivo responses were dominated by HLA-C-restricted CMV-specific TCR beta clonotypes.

TCRdb re-called the reads with MiXCR, one entry per CDR3 protein. The top ten hold about 5% of the sample, which has 150,000 to 200,000 distinct CDR3 sequences, nearly 9.5% seen once. Trimming removed 1 base from V and 0 bases from J, with 9 bases in between. The CDR3 loop spans 15 amino acids. CDR1 is KGHSH and CDR2 is LQKENI in the germline V gene. This clonotype has more than one count but fewer than ten. Its target is not known. The sequence came from a human donor in good health (CMV status not recorded). Some clones in this sample may be carry-over from other donors' samples. The genes are TRBV18 and TRBJ1-1; D is uncertain. Sequencing used PBMCs. CDR3 DNA: TGTGCCAGCTCACCACAGGGAGTGATGAACACTGAAGCTTTCTTT. Its translation is CASSPQGVMNTEAFF.